This TCR beta chain was documented in a study of shared clonotypes between healthy human individuals. This clone was counted between two and nine times. This CDR3 spans 15 amino acids. Germline values: CDR1 MNHNS, CDR2 SASEGT. V lost 8 bases to trimming and J lost 2 bases; unmatched junction nucleotides: 11. The table came from immunoSEQ multiplex PCR; TCRdb's copy has only in-frame clones and leaves some out. This repertoire shows some 240,000 clones, 60% to 70% found once; its top ten account for around 10%. The chain uses TRBV6-1 and TRBJ2-7; 8 bases are a match to TRBD1. Sequencing input: memory CD4+ T cells sorted from blood. Noted subset: CD45RA-negative fraction. The origin of this receptor is a man aged 25-45 years in good health. The CDR3: CASRAARQGTYEQYF. The CDR3 DNA is TGTGCCAGCCGGGCCGCTAGACAGGGGACCTACGAGCAGTACTTC.